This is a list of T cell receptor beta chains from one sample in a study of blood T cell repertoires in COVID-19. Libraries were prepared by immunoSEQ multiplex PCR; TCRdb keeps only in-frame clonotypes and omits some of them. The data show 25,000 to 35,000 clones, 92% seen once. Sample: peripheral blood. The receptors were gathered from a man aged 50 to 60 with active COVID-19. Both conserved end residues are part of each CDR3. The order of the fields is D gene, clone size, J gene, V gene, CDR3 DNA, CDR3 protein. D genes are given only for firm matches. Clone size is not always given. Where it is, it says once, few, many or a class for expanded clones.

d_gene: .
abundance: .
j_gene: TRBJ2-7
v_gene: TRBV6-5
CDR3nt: TGTGCCAGCAGTTACTCACCCACTACCGGTAGCGAGCAGTACTTC
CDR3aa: CASSYSPTTGSEQYF

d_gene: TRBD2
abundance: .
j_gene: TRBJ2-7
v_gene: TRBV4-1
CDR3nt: TGCGCCAGCAGCCGATCCGGGACTAGCGGGGGCGAAGAGCAGTACTTC
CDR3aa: CASSRSGTSGGEEQYF

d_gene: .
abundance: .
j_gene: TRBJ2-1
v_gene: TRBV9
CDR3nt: TGTGCCAGCAGCGTCGGGAGAAGCCACAATGAGCAGTTCTTC
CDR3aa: CASSVGRSHNEQFF

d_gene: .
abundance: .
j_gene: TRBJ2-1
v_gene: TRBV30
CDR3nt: TGTGCCTGGAGTGTATCTAGTAGTTCCTACAATGAGCAGTTCTTC
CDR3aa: CAWSVSSSSYNEQFF

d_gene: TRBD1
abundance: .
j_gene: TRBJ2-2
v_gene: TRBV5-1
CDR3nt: TGCGCCAGCAGCCCCTACGGACAGGCCGCGAACACCGGGGAGCTGTTTTTT
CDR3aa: CASSPYGQAANTGELFF

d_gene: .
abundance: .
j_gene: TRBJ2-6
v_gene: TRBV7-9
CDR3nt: TGTGCCAGCAGCTTAGCCGAGGGCTCTGGGGCCAACGTCCTGACTTTC
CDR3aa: CASSLAEGSGANVLTF

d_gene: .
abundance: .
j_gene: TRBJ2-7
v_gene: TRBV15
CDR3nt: TGTGCCACCAGAGGAGGGGGCCCCTTGGGGTACGAGCAGTACTTC
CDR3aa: CATRGGGPLGYEQYF

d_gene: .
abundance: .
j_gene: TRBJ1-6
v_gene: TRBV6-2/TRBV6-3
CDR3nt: TGTGCCAGCAGTTACTCGAAACAGGTCGTCAGTAATTCACCCCTCCACTTT
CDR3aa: CASSYSKQVVSNSPLHF

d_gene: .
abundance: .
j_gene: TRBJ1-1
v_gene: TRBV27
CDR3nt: TGTGCCAGCAGCCACGATAGAACGAACACTGAAGCTTTCTTT
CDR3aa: CASSHDRTNTEAFF

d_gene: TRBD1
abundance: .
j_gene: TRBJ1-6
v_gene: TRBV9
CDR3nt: TGTGCCAGCAGCGCCACAGGGGGGTCACCCCTCCACTTT
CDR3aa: CASSATGGSPLHF

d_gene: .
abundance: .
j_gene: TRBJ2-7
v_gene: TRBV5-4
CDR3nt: TGTGCCAGCAGCTTGGGGCAGGGGAAAATAGGCTACGAGCAGTACTTC
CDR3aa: CASSLGQGKIGYEQYF

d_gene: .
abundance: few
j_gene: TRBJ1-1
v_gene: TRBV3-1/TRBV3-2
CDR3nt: TGTGCCAGCAGCCTATATCAGACAGGAGCAGTTATGAACACTGAAGCTTTCTTT
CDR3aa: CASSLYQTGAVMNTEAFF

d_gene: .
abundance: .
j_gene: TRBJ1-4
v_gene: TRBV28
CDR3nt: TGTGCCAGCAGTTTGGCAGGGCAAAATGAAAAACTGTTTTTT
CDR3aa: CASSLAGQNEKLFF

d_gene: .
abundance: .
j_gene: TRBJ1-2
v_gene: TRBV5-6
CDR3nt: TGTGCCAGCAGCTTTTTTGACAGGCCCTATGGCTACACCTTC
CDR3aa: CASSFFDRPYGYTF

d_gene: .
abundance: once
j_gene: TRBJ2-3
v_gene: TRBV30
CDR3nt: TGTGCCTGGAGTGTAAAAGCGGGTTCAGATACGCAGTATTTT
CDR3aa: CAWSVKAGSDTQYF

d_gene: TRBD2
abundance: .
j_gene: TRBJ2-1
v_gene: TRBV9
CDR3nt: TGTGCCAGCAGCGTCACCTTAGCGGGAGGCTCTAATGAGCAGTTCTTC
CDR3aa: CASSVTLAGGSNEQFF

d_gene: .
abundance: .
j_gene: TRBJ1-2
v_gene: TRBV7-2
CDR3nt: TGTGCCAGCAGCTTAGCGAGGGCGGAGAACTATGGCTACACCTTC
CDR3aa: CASSLARAENYGYTF

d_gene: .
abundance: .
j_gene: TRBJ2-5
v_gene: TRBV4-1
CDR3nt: TGCGCCAGCAGCCAAGACAGGGCGAAGACCCAGTACTTC
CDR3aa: CASSQDRAKTQYF

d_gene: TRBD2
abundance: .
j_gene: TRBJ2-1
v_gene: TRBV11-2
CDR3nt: TGTGCCAGCAGCTCTATAGCGGGGGACCACAATGAGCAGTTCTTC
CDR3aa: CASSSIAGDHNEQFF

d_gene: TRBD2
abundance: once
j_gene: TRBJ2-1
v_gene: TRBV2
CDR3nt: TGTGCCAGCATGTGGCTAGCGGGAGATTATGAGCAGTTCTTC
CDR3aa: CASMWLAGDYEQFF

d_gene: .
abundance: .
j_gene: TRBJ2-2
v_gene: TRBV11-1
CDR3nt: TGTGCCAGCAGCGATATGAGGGTTAACGGGGAGCTGTTTTTT
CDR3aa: CASSDMRVNGELFF

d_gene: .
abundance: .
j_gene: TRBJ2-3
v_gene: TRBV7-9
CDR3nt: TGTGCCAGCAGCTTAGACCAGACAGATAGCACAGATACGCAGTATTTT
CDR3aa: CASSLDQTDSTDTQYF

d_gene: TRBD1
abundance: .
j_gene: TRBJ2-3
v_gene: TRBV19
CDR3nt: TGTGCCAGTAGCGGGGACAGGGTCGGATTCACAGATACGCAGTATTTT
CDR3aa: CASSGDRVGFTDTQYF

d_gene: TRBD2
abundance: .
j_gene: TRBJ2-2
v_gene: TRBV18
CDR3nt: TGTGCCAGCTCACCACTAGCGGGCGACACCGGGGAGCTGTTTTTT
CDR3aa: CASSPLAGDTGELFF

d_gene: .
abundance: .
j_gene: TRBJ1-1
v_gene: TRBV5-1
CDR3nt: TGCGCCAGCACCGTACAGGGTATTGTGAACACTGAAGCTTTCTTT
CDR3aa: CASTVQGIVNTEAFF

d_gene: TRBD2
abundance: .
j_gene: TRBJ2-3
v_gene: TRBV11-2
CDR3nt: TGTGCCAGCAGCTTAACGGGGGGTTTCGCAGATACGCAGTATTTT
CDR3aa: CASSLTGGFADTQYF

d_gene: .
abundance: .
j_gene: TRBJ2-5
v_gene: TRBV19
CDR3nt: TGTGCCAGTAGTCGGGGAGCGGACGGTTGGGAGACCCAGTACTTC
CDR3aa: CASSRGADGWETQYF

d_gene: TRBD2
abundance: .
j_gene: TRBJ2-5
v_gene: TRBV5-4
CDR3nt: TGTGCCAGCAGCATATCTGCGGGGGGACTAGAGACCCAGTACTTC
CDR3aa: CASSISAGGLETQYF

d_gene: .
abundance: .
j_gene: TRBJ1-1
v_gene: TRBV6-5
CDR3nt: TGTGCCAGCAGGGACAGCTATAAAGAAGCTTTCTTT
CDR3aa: CASRDSYKEAFF

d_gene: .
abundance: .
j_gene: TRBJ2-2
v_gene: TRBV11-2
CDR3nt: TGTGCCAGCAGCTTAGAGCTTTTCGCCAGGGTCACCGGGGAGCTGTTTTTT
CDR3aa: CASSLELFARVTGELFF

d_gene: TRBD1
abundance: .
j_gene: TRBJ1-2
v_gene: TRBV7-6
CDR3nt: TGTGCCAGCAGCCCGTACTGGGGCGACAGGGAAGACTACTATGGCTACACCTTC
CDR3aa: CASSPYWGDREDYYGYTF

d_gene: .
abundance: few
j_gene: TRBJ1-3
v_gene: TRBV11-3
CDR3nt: TGTGCCAGCAGCTTAGATCACGACAGACGCTCTGGAAACACCATATATTTT
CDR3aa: CASSLDHDRRSGNTIYF

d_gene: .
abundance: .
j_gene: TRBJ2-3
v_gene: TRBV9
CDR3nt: TGTGCCAGCAGCGTCTTCCAGGGGGATACGCAGTATTTT
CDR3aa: CASSVFQGDTQYF

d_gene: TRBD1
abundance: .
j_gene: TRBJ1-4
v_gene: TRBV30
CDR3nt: TGTGCCTGGAGTGGACAGGGGGCAGATGAAAAACTGTTTTTT
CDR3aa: CAWSGQGADEKLFF

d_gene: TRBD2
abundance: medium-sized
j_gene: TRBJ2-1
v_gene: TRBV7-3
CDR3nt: TGTGCCAGCAGCTTAGACCCCCCACTCGGGGGGGCCATCTTATTGAACAATGAGCAGTTCTTC
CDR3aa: CASSLDPPLGGAILLNNEQFF

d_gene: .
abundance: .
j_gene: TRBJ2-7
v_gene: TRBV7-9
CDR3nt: TGTGCCAGCAGCCCTCTCTTGGCCTCCTCCTACGAGCAGTACTTC
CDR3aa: CASSPLLASSYEQYF

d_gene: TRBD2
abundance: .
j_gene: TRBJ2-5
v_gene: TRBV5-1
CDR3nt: TGCGCCAGCAGCTTGGACGGTAGCGGGTCCCAAGAGACCCAGTACTTC
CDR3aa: CASSLDGSGSQETQYF

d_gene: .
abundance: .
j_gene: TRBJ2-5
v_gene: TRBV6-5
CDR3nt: TGTGCCAGCAGTTATTCTGGCCTTGTCCTAGAGACCCAGTACTTC
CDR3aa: CASSYSGLVLETQYF

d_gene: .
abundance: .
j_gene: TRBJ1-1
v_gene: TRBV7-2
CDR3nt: TGTGCCAGCAGCCCCCACGGAGGGGTCACTGAAGCTTTCTTT
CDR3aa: CASSPHGGVTEAFF

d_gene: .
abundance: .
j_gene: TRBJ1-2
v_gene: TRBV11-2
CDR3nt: TGTGCCAGCAGCCTGCAGGATAACTATGGCTACACCTTC
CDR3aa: CASSLQDNYGYTF

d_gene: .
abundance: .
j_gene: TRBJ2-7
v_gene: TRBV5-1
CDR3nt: TGCGCCAGCAGCTTGTCGGGCGAGCAGTACTTC
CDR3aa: CASSLSGEQYF

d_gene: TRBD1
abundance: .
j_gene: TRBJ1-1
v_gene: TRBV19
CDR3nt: TGTGCCAGTAGAAGGGAGACCGGGACAGTGGGCACTGAAGCTTTCTTT
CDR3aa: CASRRETGTVGTEAFF

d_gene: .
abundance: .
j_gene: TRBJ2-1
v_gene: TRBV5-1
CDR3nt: TGCGCCAGCAGCTTATCCTGGACGCGGGGTGAGCAGTTCTTC
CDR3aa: CASSLSWTRGEQFF

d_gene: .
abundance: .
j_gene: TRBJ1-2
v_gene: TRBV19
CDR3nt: TGTGCCAGTAGTATTCCCAGGGTGGATGGCTACACCTTC
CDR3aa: CASSIPRVDGYTF

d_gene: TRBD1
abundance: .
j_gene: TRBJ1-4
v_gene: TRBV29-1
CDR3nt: TGCAGCGTTGGGGTCGGGACAGGGTATGATGAAAAACTGTTTTTT
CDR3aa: CSVGVGTGYDEKLFF

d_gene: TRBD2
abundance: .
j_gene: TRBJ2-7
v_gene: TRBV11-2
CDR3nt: TGTGCCAGCAGCAACAGACTAGCTTCCTACGAGCAGTACTTC
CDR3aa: CASSNRLASYEQYF

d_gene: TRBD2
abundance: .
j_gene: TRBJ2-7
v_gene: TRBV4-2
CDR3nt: TGTGCCAGCAGCCAAGCCGGACTAGCGGGAGAGGGGGAGCAGTACTTC
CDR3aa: CASSQAGLAGEGEQYF

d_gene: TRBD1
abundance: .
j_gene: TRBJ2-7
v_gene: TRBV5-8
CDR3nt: TGTGCCAGCAGCCAGAGGACAGGGGCCTACGAGCAGTACTTC
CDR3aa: CASSQRTGAYEQYF

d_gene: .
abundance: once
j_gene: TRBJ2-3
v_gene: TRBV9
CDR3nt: TGTGCCAGCAGCGTAGTGGCGGGGACCACAGATACGCAGTATTTT
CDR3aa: CASSVVAGTTDTQYF

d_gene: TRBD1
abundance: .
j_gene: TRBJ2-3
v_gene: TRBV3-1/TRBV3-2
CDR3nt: TGTGCCAGCAGCCAATTCGGAAACAGGGGGCCCACAGATACGCAGTATTTT
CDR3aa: CASSQFGNRGPTDTQYF

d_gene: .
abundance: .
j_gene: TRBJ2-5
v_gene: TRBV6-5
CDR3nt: TGTGCCAGCAGGGCCCCCCAAGAGACCCAGTACTTC
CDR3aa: CASRAPQETQYF

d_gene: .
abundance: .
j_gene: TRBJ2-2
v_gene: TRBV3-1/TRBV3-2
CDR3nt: TGTGCCAGCAGCCACCGGGGGTCCGGGGAGCTGTTTTTT
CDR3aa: CASSHRGSGELFF

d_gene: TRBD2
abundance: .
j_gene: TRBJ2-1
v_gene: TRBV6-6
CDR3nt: TGTGCCAGCAGCTCAAATAGCGGGAGATCCTACAATGAGCAGTTCTTC
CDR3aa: CASSSNSGRSYNEQFF

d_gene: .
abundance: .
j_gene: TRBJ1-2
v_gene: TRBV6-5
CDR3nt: TGTGCCGGGAGCCTCTCGCCGGGGGGTTATTTGGGCTACACCTTC
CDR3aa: CAGSLSPGGYLGYTF

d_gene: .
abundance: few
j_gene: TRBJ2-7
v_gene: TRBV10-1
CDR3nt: TGCGCCAGCAGGGTGACTGGGTCCTACGAGCAGTACTTC
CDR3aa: CASRVTGSYEQYF

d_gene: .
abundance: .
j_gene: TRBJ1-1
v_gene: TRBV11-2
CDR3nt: TGTGCCAGCAGCCTCGAAGTGGCAAGGAACACTGAAGCTTTCTTT
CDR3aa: CASSLEVARNTEAFF

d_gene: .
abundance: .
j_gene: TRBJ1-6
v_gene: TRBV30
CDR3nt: TGTGCCTGGAGTGACAGGGATTCACCCCTCCACTTT
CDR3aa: CAWSDRDSPLHF